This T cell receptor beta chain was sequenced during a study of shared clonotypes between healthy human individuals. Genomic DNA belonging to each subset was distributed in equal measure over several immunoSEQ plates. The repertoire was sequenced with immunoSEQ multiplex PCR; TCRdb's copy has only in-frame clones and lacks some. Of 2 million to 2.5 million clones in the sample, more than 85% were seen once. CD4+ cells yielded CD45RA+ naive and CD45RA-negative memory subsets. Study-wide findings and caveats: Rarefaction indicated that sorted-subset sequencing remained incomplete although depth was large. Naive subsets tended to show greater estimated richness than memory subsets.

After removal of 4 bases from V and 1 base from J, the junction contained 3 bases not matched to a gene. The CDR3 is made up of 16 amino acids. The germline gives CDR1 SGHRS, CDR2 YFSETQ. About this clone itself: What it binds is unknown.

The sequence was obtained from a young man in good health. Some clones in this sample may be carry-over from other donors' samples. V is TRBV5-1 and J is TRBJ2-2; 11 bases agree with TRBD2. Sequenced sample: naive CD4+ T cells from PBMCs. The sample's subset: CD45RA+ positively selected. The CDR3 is CASSQGTSGNTGELFF. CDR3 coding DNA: TGCGCCAGCAGCCAGGGGACTAGCGGGAACACCGGGGAGCTGTTTTTT.